This T cell receptor beta chain was identified in a study of identical twins. The CDR3 spans 16 residues. V was shortened by 6 bases and J by 2 bases, with 14 bases between the two germline ends. Only healthy Caucasians were included as donors. The table lists this clonotype with many counts. TCRdb re-analysed the 5' RACE reads in MiXCR, keeping a single row per CDR3 protein. The repertoire holds under 1 million distinct CDR3 sequences, with 10% to 15% as singletons. This sample also belongs to another study, concerning yellow fever vaccine responses in identical twins.

The chain has TRBV12-3 or TRBV12-4 and TRBJ1-6; D possibly corresponds to TRBD1 (6 bases). Sequenced input: PBMCs. The clonotype was recovered from a young woman in good health. DNA of the CDR3: TGTGCCAGCAGGCCACAGGGAGGGGCCTATAATTCACCCCTCCACTTT. Protein sequence: CASRPQGGAYNSPLHF.